This T cell receptor beta chain came from a study of cytomegalovirus exposure and HLA in healthy donors. Across the whole study: A subsequent analysis reported that the 100 to 150 validation repertoires were produced on the same platform that had also been used for the roughly 700 first-cohort repertoires.

Looked up from germline, CDR1 is SGHAT and CDR2 is FQNNGV. CDR3 length: 17 residues. V gave up 2 bases and J gave up 5 bases; unmatched junction bases: 13. To note about this clone: Its matching antigen is unknown.

Study observations and caveats: A few chains tied to CMV proved CMV antigen-specific in vitro.

Data came from immunoSEQ multiplex PCR; TCRdb stores just in-frame clones and leaves some out. The sample has 78,000 or so clones; roughly 94% are singletons. V gene TRBV11-2 combines with J gene TRBJ2-5; 8 nucleotides agree with TRBD1. This sequence was found in a woman aged 18 to 35 in good health and CMV-seropositive. Sequencing was done on a sample of PBMCs. The CDR3 region has the DNA TGTGCCAGCAGCTTACTCCCCGTGACAGGGGTTAGGGAGACCCAGTACTTC. Its translation is CASSLLPVTGVRETQYF.